The rows below give T cell receptor beta chains drawn from one sample of a study of blood T cell repertoires in COVID-19. Sequencing was performed with immunoSEQ multiplex PCR; in TCRdb, only in-frame clones are kept and a portion is missing. The repertoire holds a few hundred thousand clones, with about 83% as singletons. Sequenced material: peripheral blood. These receptors originate from a woman aged 45-65 years with acute or convalescent COVID-19. CDR3s include the opening cysteine and the closing phenylalanine or tryptophan. D genes are given only for firm matches.

d_call v_call cdr3_length cdr3_aa
NA TRBV5-6 11 CASSSYYEQYF
NA TRBV5-1 16 CASSLAGRDDSYGYTF
NA TRBV9 18 CASSVATRGGGSGNTIYF
NA TRBV10-3 14 CAITGGSSYNEQFF
NA TRBV5-1 15 CASSLNRVAGDEQFF
TRBD2 TRBV7-2 16 CASSARLAGNYNEQFF
NA TRBV7-9 15 CASSKTEAIKEKLFF
NA TRBV27 16 CASSFTGEFNLYGYTF
TRBD1 TRBV2 16 CASSLFSTGGDYGYTF
TRBD1 TRBV5-1 14 CASVGTANTGELFF
NA TRBV19 15 CASSTGQSNTGELFF
NA TRBV29-1 14 CSAPSSTADYGYTF
TRBD2 TRBV11-2 15 CASSLSRLAGAGQYF
TRBD1 TRBV30 14 CAWSLDRVKSPLHF
NA TRBV6-2/TRBV6-3 15 CASSPGTSINYGYTF
TRBD2 TRBV13 13 CASSLYKGGEQFF
TRBD1 TRBV2 14 CASSEKTGSGPQHF
TRBD2 TRBV13 15 CASSLRLAGGDTQYF
NA TRBV10-1 14 CASLQGLRANVLTF
TRBD1 TRBV5-6 15 CASSFSPGQAGELFF
NA TRBV21-1 16 CASSQRTDVPPYEQYF
TRBD1 TRBV5-1 15 CASSLTGTGAYGYTF
TRBD1 TRBV19 15 CASSPGTGFMYEQFF
TRBD2 TRBV6-1 15 CASSEGTSGSSEQFF
NA TRBV4-3 14 CASSLTTGNYGYTF
NA TRBV27 14 CASLDRSQGTEAFF
NA TRBV11-2 13 CASNPSRSYGYTF
TRBD2 TRBV19 15 CASSRLAGSSDTQYF
NA TRBV6-5 15 CASSYARDIYNEQFF
NA TRBV6-6 15 CAASTPGLGSYEQYF
TRBD2 TRBV3-1/TRBV3-2 16 CASSQRLAGGGETQYF
NA TRBV5-6 17 CASSAGSLQGAQETQYF
NA TRBV5-1 14 CASSWGVHYNEQFF
TRBD1 TRBV12-3/TRBV12-4 13 CASSVTGGTEAFF
NA TRBV3-1/TRBV3-2 19 CASSRPGTPIITSTDTQYF
TRBD2 TRBV7-2 15 CASSSGLAGYNEQFF
NA TRBV7-2 14 CASSSAGGDEKLFF
NA TRBV7-8 13 CASSLVGAGELFF
NA TRBV19 15 CASSVGTAVYNEQFF
TRBD1 TRBV7-2 13 CASSSRQGGTLHF
NA TRBV5-1 15 CASSLGGSYTGELFF
TRBD1 TRBV5-1 15 CASSLQGTGYTEAFF
TRBD2 TRBV7-6 15 CASSTRLAGTDTQYF
NA TRBV5-6 15 CASSLGGTSTDTQYF
TRBD1 TRBV11-2 14 CASSLGTGGNTIYF
TRBD1 TRBV5-6 16 CASSEEKGAYTDTQYF
NA TRBV7-2 15 CASSLVESVNQPQHF
NA TRBV18 15 CASSPPSANTGELFF
NA TRBV7-9 14 CASSSSVATKAAFF